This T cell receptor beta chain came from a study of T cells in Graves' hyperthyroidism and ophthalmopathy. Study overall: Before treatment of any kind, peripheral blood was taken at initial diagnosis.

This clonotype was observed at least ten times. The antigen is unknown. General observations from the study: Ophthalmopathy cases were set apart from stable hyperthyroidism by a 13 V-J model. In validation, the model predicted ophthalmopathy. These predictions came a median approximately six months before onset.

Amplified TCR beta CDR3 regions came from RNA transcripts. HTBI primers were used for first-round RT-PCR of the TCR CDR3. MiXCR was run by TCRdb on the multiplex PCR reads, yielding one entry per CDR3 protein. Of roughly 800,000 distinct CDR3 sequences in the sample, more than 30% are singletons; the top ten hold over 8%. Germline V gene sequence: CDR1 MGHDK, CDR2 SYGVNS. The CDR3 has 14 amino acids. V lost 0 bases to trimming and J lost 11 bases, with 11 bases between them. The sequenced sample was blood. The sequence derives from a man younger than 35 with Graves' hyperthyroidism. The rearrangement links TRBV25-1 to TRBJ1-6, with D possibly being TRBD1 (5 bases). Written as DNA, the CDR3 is TGTGCCAGCAGTGAATATTTGGGGGAGGCACCCCTCCACTTT. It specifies CASSEYLGEAPLHF.